This passage covers 16 T cell receptor beta chains from one sample sequenced in a study of regulatory T cells in long-lasting Graves disease. Building of the TCR beta libraries involved iRepertoire HTBI primers and Arm-PCR of CDR3 regions. TCRdb recomputed calls from the multiplex PCR reads with MiXCR, one row per CDR3 protein. The sample lists approximately 400,000 distinct CDR3 sequences; about 20% were seen once. Time point indicated: persistent/refractory GD, antithyroid drugs over 5 years with positive TRAb. Extracted PBMC RNA gave rise to the TCR library. The sample consisted of peripheral blood mononuclear cells (PBMCs), taken when the disease was refractory, from a patient treated with antithyroid drugs. Every receptor here comes from a female donor with Graves disease.

This clonotype was counted between two and nine times. This may be a read error, as it is one base from a much larger clone. This CDR3 fails to terminate in the conserved phenylalanine or tryptophan, so it likely reflects a read error. The rearrangement links TRBV12-3 or TRBV12-4 to TRBJ1-1; D is perhaps TRBD1 (6 bases). Trimming shortened V by 8 bases and J by 9 bases, and 16 bases separated the two germline ends. There are 12 residues in the CDR3. CDR3 nucleotide sequence: TGTGCCAGCGGGGGGGCAAAAGCTCAAGCTTTCCTT. It yields the protein CASGGAKAQAFL.

J is TRBJ2-7 and V is TRBV20-1, with unresolved D. The CDR3 runs 14 residues. Deletions cut 0 bases from V and 1 base from J, with 10 bases between. The germline V gene encodes CDR1 DFQATT and CDR2 SNEGSKA (reference sequence). The CDR3 DNA is TGCAGTGCTAGAGATCGTGACTTTTCCTACGAGCAGTACTTC. It encodes CSARDRDFSYEQYF.

Ten or more counts support this clonotype. The chain carries TRBV28 and TRBJ1-1, with D unresolved. Trimming pared 8 bases from V and 0 bases from J, leaving 10 bases between. The CDR3 covers 13 residues. From germline, CDR1 is MDHEN and CDR2 SYDVKM. The CDR3 sequence is CASATVMNTEAFF. The CDR3 DNA reads as TGTGCCAGCGCAACGGTAATGAACACTGAAGCTTTCTTT.

The rearrangement uses TRBV3-1 and TRBJ2-4; D is uncertain. V was pared by 0 bases and J by 0 bases, with 18 bases between. Germline assignment: CDR1 LGHDT and CDR2 YNNKEL (reference sequence). This CDR3 is 19 amino acids long. CDR3 sequence: CASSQDYGVAALAKNIQYF. CDR3 nucleotide sequence: TGTGCCAGCAGCCAAGATTATGGGGTGGCGGCACTAGCCAAAAACATTCAGTACTTC.

The CDR3 DNA is TGTGCCAGCAGCCTCCCGTCGGTTGGAAACACCATATATTTT. As protein: CASSLPSVGNTIYF. The chain combines TRBV28 with TRBJ1-3; no clear D. This CDR3 is 14 amino acids long. The germline CDR1 and CDR2 sequences are MDHEN and SYDVKM. V was shortened by 6 bases and J by 3 bases, with 12 bases between the two germline ends.

This clonotype was seen only a few times. Since a much larger clone is just one base distant, this may be a read error. V gene TRBV7-9 combines with J gene TRBJ2-7, with 9 nucleotides matching TRBD1. This CDR3 has 14 amino acids. Losses at the gene ends were 3 bases for V and 2 bases for J; bases not matched to a gene: 2. The germline V gene encodes CDR1 SEHNR and CDR2 FQNEAQ (reference sequence). CDR3 amino acids: CASSFRDRAYEQYF. As DNA, the CDR3 is TGTGCCAGCAGCTTCCGGGACAGGGCCTACGAGCAGTACTTC. The full variable domain, rest sourced from reference TRBV7-9 and TRBJ2-7, is DTGVSQNPRHKITKRGQNVTFRCDPISEHNRLYWYRQTLGQGPEFLTYFQNEAQLEKSRLLSDRFSAERPKGSFSTLEIQRTEQGDSAMYLCASSFRDRAYEQYFGPGTRLTVT.

This clonotype was counted at least ten times. This chain links TRBV28 with TRBJ2-2, with 8 bases matching TRBD1. This CDR3 comprises 15 residues. After removal of 4 bases from V and 7 bases from J, the junction contained 8 bases not matched to a gene. Germline assignment: CDR1 MDHEN and CDR2 SYDVKM. CDR3: CASSSTGTGGGELFF. DNA for the CDR3: TGTGCCAGCAGTTCAACCGGGACAGGAGGCGGGGAGCTGTTTTTT.

This clonotype was recorded at least ten times. The chain recombines TRBV12-3 or TRBV12-4 with TRBJ2-5; D may match TRBD1 or TRBD2 (6 bases each). Trimming removed 2 bases at V and 6 bases at J, with 13 bases between. This CDR3 is built from 14 residues. CDR3 sequence (DNA): TGTGCCAGCAGTTTACGGGTTCGGGGGCAGACCCAGTACTTC. It yields the protein CASSLRVRGQTQYF.

The CDR3 loop reads CASSIAGYGYTF. CDR3 DNA: TGCGCCAGCAGCATTGCAGGTTACGGCTACACCTTC. V gene TRBV5-1 combines with J gene TRBJ1-2, with D hard to call. V was shortened by 4 bases and J by 8 bases, with 12 bases between the two germline ends. The CDR3 has 12 residues. From germline, CDR1 is SGHRS and CDR2 YFSETQ.

The gene calls are TRBV7-6 and TRBJ2-5, with D perhaps matching TRBD2 (6 bases). Trimming removed 1 base from V and 4 bases from J, with 13 bases in between. The CDR3 covers 15 residues. CDR1 is SGHVS, CDR2 FNYEAQ, per germline. CDR3 amino acids: CASSLDLGGTETQYF. CDR3 sequence (DNA): TGTGCCAGCAGCTTAGACCTAGGAGGGACAGAGACCCAGTACTTC.

Comment on this clonotype: Possible read error: a much larger clone is one base away. The rearrangement uses TRBV29-1 and TRBJ2-5; D unresolved. With 2 bases removed from V and 5 bases from J, the gap between germline ends came to 24 bases. The CDR3 contains 17 residues. Germline V gene sequence: CDR1 SQVTM, CDR2 ANQGSEA. The CDR3 region is CSVESLHRVFPGETQYF. The CDR3 nucleotides read TGCAGCGTTGAAAGCCTCCATAGGGTGTTCCCGGGTGAGACCCAGTACTTC. Using reference TRBV29-1 and TRBJ2-5 for the parts outside the CDR3, the full variable domain is SAVISQKPSRDICQRGTSLTIQCQVDSQVTMMFWYRQQPGQSLTLIATANQGSEATYESGFVIDKFPISRPNLTFSTLTVSNMSPEDSSIYLCSVESLHRVFPGETQYFGPGTRLLVL.

The sample holds many counts of this clonotype. The rearrangement uses TRBV29-1 and TRBJ2-2; no definite D call. Trimming left V 3 bases short and J 4 bases short, with 3 bases between. The CDR3 has 11 amino acids. Germline V gene sequence: CDR1 SQVTM, CDR2 ANQGSEA. In nucleotides, the CDR3 is TGCAGCGTTGAGCGCACCGGGGAGCTGTTTTTT. It specifies CSVERTGELFF.

This sequence joins TRBV7-2 and TRBJ2-7; D possibly corresponds to TRBD2 (5 bases). The germline V gene has CDR1 SGHTA and CDR2 FQGNSA. The CDR3 extends over 13 amino acids. V was trimmed by 5 bases and J by 4 bases, leaving 12 bases between them. The CDR3 protein is CASSLSGWYEQYF. The DNA of the CDR3 is TGTGCCAGCAGCCTTTCGGGGTGGTACGAGCAGTACTTC.

CDR3 sequence reads: CASSLDRGHTYEQYF. The CDR3 DNA follows: TGTGCCAGCAGCTTGGACAGGGGGCATACCTACGAGCAGTACTTC. The chain employs TRBV5-8 and TRBJ2-7; the match to TRBD1 covers 9 bases. In germline, CDR1 is SGHTS, CDR2 YDEGEE. Trimming cost V 0 bases and J 2 bases; bases outside gene matches: 3. The CDR3 contains 15 residues.

The chain has TRBV4-1 and TRBJ1-5, with D possibly matching TRBD1 (6 bases). Germline CDR1 is MGHRA and CDR2 is YSYEKL. This CDR3 spans 16 amino acids. The ends were cut back, 1 base at V and 1 base at J, with 11 bases in the middle. The CDR3 protein is CASSQGPGVSNQPQHF. CDR3 DNA sequence: TGCGCCAGCAGCCAAGGGCCAGGGGTAAGCAATCAGCCCCAGCATTTT.

The CDR3 is CASSSRGRDTEAFF. DNA of the CDR3: TGTGCCAGCAGTTCCAGGGGGCGTGACACTGAAGCTTTCTTT. The V and J genes are TRBV6-2 or TRBV6-3 and TRBJ1-1, with TRBD1 matching over 8 bases. J lost 3 bases, V lost 4 bases, and 4 bases had no gene match. The CDR3 runs to 14 residues. CDR1 and CDR2 from the germline V gene are MNHEY and SVGEGT.